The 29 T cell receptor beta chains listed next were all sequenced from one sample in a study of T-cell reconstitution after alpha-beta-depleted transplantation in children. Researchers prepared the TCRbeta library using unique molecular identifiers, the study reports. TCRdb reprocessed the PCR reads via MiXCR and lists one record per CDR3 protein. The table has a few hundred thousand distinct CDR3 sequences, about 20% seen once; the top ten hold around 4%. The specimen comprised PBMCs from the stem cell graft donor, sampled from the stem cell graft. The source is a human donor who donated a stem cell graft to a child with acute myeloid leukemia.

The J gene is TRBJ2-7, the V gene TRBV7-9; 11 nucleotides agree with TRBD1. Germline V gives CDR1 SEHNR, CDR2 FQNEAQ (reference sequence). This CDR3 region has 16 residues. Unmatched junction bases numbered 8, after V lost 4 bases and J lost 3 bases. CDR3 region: CASSSTGQGAHYEQYF. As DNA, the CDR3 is TGTGCCAGCAGCTCGACTGGACAGGGGGCGCACTACGAGCAGTACTTC.

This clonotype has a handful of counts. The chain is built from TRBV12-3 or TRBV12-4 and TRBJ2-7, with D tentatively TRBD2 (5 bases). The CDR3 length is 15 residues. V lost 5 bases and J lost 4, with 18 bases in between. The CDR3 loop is CASSPSGRVLYEQYF. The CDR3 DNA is TGTGCCAGCAGTCCGAGCGGCCGAGTCTTGTACGAGCAGTACTTC.

The CDR3 nucleotides are TGCGCCAGCAGCACTCCAGGGGGAACTAACTATGGCTACACCTTC. Its protein product is CASSTPGGTNYGYTF. J is TRBJ1-2 and V is TRBV5-1; 7 bases align to TRBD1. Germline V gene data show CDR1 as SGHRS and CDR2 as YFSETQ. This CDR3 region has 15 residues. V shed 4 bases and J 0 bases; nucleotides not matched to a gene: 6.

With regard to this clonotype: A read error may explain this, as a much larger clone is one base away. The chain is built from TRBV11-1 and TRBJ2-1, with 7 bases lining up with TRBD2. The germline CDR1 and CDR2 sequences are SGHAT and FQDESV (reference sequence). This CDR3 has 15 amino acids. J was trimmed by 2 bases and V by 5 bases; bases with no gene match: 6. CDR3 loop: CASSRGLDPYNEQFF. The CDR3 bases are TGTGCCAGCAGCCGCGGACTAGACCCCTACAATGAGCAGTTCTTC.

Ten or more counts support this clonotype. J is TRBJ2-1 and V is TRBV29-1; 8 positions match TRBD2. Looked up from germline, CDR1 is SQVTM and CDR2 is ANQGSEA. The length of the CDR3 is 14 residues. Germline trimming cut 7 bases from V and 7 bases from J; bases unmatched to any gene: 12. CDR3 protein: CSAVEGGRTNEQFF. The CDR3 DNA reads TGCAGCGCCGTGGAGGGCGGGAGGACAAATGAGCAGTTCTTC.

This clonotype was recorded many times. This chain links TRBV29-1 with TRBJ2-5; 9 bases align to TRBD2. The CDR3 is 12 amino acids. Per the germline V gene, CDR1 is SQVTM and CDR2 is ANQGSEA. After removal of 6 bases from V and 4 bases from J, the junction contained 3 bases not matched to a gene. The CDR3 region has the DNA TGCAGCGTGGGACTAGCCGGAGAGACCCAGTACTTC. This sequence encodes CSVGLAGETQYF. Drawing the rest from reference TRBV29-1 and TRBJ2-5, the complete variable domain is SAVISQKPSRDICQRGTSLTIQCQVDSQVTMMFWYRQQPGQSLTLIATANQGSEATYESGFVIDKFPISRPNLTFSTLTVSNMSPEDSSIYLCSVGLAGETQYFGPGTRLLVL.

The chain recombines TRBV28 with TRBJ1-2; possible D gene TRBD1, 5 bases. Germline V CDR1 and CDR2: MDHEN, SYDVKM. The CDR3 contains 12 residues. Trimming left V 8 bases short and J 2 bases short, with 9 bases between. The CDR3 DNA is TGTGCCAGCTGTGACAGCAACTATGGCTACACCTTC. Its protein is CASCDSNYGYTF.

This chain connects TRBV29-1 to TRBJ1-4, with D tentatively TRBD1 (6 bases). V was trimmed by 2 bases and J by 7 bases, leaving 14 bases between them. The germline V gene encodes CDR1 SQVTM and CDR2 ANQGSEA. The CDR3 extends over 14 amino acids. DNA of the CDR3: TGCAGCGTTGAATTGGTGGGCAGGGGTGAAAAACTGTTTTTT. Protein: CSVELVGRGEKLFF.

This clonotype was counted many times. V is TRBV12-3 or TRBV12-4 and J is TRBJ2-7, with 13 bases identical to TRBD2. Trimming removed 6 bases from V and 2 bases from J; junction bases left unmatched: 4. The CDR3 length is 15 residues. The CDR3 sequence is CASSPGTSGAYEQYF. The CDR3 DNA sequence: TGTGCCAGCAGCCCCGGGACTAGCGGGGCCTACGAGCAGTACTTC.

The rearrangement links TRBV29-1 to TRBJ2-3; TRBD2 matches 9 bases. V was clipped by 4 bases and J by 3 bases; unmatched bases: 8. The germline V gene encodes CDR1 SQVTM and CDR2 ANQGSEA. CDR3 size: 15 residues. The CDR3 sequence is CSVVWLAGTTDTQYF. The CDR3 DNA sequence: TGCAGCGTTGTTTGGCTAGCGGGAACGACAGATACGCAGTATTTT.

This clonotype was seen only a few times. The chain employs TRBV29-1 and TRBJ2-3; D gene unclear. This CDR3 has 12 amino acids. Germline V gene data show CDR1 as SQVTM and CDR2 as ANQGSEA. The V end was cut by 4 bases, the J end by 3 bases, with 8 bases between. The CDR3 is CSVVGNTDTQYF. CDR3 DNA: TGCAGCGTTGTGGGGAATACAGATACGCAGTATTTT.

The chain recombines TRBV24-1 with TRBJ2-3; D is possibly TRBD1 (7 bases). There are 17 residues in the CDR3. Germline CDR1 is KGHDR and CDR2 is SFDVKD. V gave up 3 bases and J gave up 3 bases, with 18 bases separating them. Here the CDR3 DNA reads TGTGCCACCAGTGATCTGCAGGGGGGTTTGAGAACAGATACGCAGTATTTT. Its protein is CATSDLQGGLRTDTQYF.

This CDR3 is CASSSNQGVLTDTQYF. The CDR3 nucleotides read TGCGCCAGCAGCTCTAACCAGGGAGTTCTCACAGATACGCAGTATTTT. V and J are TRBV5-1 and TRBJ2-3; tentatively, D is TRBD1 or TRBD2 (5 bases each). Per germline, CDR1 SGHRS and CDR2 YFSETQ. The CDR3 totals 16 residues. V gave up 3 bases and J gave up 2 bases, with 16 bases separating them.

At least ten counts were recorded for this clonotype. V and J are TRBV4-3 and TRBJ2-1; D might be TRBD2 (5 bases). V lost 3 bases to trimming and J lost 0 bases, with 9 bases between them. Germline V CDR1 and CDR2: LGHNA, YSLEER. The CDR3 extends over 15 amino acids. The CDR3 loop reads CASSQRADSYNEQFF. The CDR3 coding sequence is TGCGCCAGCAGCCAGAGGGCAGACTCCTACAATGAGCAGTTCTTC.

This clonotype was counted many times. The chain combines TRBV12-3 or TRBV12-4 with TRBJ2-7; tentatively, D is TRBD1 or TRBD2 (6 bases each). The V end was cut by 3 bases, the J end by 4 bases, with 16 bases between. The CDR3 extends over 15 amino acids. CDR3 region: CASSLGGTLAYEQYF. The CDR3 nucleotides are TGTGCCAGCAGTTTGGGGGGCACCCTTGCATACGAGCAGTACTTC.

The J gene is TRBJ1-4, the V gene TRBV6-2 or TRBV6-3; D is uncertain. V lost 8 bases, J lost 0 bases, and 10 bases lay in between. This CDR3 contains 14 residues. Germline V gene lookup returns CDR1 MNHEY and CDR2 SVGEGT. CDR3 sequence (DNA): TGTGCCAGCGGCCACGGATCAACTAATGAAAAACTGTTTTTT. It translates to CASGHGSTNEKLFF.

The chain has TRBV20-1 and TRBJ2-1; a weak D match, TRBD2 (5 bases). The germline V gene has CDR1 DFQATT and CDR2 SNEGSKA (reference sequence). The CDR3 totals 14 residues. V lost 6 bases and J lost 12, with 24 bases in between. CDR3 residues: CSAPRGGGGSGQFF. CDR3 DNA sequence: TGCAGTGCCCCTCGGGGTGGAGGTGGTTCGGGGCAGTTCTTC.

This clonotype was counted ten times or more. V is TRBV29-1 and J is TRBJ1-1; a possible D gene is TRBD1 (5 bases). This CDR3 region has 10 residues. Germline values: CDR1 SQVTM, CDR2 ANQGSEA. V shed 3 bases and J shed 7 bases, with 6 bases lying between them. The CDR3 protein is CSVETVEAFF. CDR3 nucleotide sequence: TGCAGCGTTGAGACAGTTGAAGCTTTCTTT.

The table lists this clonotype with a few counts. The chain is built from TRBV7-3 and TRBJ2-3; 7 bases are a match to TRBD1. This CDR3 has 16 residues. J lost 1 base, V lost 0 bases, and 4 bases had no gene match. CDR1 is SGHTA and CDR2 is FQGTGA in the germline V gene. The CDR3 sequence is CASSLTRDRGTDTQYF. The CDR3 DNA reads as TGTGCCAGCAGCTTAACGCGAGACAGGGGCACAGATACGCAGTATTTT.

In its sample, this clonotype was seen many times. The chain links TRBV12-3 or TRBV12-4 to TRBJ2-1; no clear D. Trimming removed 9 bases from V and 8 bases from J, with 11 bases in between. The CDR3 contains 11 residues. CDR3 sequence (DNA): TGTGCCAGTAAAGTAAGCTATGAGCAGTTCTTC. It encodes CASKVSYEQFF.

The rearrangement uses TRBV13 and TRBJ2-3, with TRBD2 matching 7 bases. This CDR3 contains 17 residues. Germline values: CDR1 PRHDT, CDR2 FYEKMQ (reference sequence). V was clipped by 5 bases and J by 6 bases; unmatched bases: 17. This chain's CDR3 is CASSPQGRGRVADTQYF. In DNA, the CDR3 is TGTGCCAGCAGCCCCCAGGGTCGCGGGAGAGTGGCCGATACGCAGTATTTT. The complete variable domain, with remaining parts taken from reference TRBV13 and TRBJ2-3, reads AAGVIQSPRHLIKEKRETATLKCYPIPRHDTVYWYQQGPGQDPQFLISFYEKMQSDKGSIPDRFSAQQFSDYHSELNMSSLELGDSALYFCASSPQGRGRVADTQYFGPGTRLTVL.

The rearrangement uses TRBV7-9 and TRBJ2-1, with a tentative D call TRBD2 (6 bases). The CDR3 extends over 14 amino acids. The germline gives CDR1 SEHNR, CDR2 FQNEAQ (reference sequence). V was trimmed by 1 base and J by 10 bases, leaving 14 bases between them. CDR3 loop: CASSLGRDVQEQFF. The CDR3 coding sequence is TGTGCCAGCAGCTTAGGGCGGGACGTCCAAGAGCAGTTCTTC. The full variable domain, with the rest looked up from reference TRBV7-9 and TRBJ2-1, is DTGVSQNPRHKITKRGQNVTFRCDPISEHNRLYWYRQTLGQGPEFLTYFQNEAQLEKSRLLSDRFSAERPKGSFSTLEIQRTEQGDSAMYLCASSLGRDVQEQFFGPGTRLTVL.

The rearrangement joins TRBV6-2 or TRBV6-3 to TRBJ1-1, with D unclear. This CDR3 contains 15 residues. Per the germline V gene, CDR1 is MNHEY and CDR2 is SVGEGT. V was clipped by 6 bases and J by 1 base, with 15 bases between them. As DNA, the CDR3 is TGTGCCAGCAGCTCTTACAGCGGATGGAACACTGAAGCTTTCTTT. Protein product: CASSSYSGWNTEAFF.

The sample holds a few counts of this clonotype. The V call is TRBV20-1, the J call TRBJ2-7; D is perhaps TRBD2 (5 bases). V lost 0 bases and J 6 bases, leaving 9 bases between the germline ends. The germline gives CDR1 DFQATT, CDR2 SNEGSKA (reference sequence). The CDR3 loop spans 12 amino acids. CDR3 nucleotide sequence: TGCAGTGCTAGAGAACATAGCGCCGAGCAGTACTTC. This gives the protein CSAREHSAEQYF.

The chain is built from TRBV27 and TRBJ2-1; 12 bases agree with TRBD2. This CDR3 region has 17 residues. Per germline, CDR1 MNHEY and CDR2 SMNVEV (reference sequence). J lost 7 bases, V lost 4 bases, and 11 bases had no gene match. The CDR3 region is CASSSLAGGPSWNEQFF. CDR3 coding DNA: TGTGCCAGCAGTTCGCTAGCGGGAGGGCCGTCTTGGAATGAGCAGTTCTTC.

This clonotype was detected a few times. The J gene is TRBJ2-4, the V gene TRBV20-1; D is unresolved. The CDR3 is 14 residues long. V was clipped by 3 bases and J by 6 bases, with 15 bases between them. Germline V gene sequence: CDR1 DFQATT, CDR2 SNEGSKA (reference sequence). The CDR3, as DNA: TGCAGTGCTAGGGGCCCCTTGTTGGGAAACATTCAGTACTTC. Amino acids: CSARGPLLGNIQYF.

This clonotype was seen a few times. DNA of the CDR3: TGCGCCAGCAGCTCGGACTCAGGGACCCTGGCGTATGGCTACACCTTC. Translated: CASSSDSGTLAYGYTF. V and J are TRBV5-1 and TRBJ1-2, with D perhaps TRBD1 (5 bases). Germline CDR1 is SGHRS and CDR2 is YFSETQ. V lost 3 bases and J lost 5, with 20 bases in between. The CDR3 is made up of 16 amino acids.

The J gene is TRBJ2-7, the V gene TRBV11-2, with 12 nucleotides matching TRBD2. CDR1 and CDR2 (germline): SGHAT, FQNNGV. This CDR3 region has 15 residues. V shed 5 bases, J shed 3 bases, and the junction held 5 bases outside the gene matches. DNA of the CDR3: TGTGCCAGCAGCGCGGGACTAGCGGGTTTCTACGAGCAGTACTTC. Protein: CASSAGLAGFYEQYF. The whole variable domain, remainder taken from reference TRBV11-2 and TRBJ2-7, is EAGVAQSPRYKIIEKRQSVAFWCNPISGHATLYWYQQILGQGPKLLIQFQNNGVVDDSQLPKDRFSAERLKGVDSTLKIQPAKLEDSAVYLCASSAGLAGFYEQYFGPGTRLTVT.

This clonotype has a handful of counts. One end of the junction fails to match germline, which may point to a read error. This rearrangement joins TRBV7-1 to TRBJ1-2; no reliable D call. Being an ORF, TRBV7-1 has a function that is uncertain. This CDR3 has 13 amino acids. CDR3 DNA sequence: TGTGCCAGCACCTCATCAAGCCTCTATGGCTACACCTTC. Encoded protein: CASTSSSLYGYTF.